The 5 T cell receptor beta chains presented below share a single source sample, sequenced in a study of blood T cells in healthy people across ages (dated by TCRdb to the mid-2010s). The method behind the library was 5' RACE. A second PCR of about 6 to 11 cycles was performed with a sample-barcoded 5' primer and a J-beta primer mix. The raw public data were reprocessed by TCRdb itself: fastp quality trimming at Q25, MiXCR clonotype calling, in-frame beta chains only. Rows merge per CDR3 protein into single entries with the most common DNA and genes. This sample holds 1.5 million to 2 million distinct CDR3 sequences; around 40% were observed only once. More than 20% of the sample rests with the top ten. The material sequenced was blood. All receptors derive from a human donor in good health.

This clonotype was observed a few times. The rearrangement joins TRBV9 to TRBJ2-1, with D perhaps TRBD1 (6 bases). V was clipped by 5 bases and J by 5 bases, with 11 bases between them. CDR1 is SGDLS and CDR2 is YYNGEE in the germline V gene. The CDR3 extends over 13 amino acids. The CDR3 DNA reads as TGTGCCAGCAGTCGGGGACATAACAATGAGCAGTTCTTC. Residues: CASSRGHNNEQFF. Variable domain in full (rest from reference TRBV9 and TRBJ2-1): DSGVTQTPKHLITATGQRVTLRCSPRSGDLSVYWYQQSLDQGLQFLIQYYNGEERAKGNILERFSAQQFPDLHSELNLSSLELGDSALYFCASSRGHNNEQFFGPGTRLTVL.

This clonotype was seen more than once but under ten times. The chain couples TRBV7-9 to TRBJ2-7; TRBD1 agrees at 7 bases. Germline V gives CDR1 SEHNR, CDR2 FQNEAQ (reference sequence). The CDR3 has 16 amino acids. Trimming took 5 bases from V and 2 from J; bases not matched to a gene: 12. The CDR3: CASSGNRDRLPYEQYF. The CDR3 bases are TGTGCCAGCAGCGGTAACCGGGACAGATTACCCTACGAGCAGTACTTC.

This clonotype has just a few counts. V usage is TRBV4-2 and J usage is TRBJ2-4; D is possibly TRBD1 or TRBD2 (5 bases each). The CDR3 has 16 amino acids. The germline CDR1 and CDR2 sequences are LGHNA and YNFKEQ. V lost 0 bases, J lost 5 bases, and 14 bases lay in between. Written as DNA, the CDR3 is TGTGCCAGCAGCCAAGATTTTGTGGTGGGGGAAAACATTCAGTACTTC. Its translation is CASSQDFVVGENIQYF.

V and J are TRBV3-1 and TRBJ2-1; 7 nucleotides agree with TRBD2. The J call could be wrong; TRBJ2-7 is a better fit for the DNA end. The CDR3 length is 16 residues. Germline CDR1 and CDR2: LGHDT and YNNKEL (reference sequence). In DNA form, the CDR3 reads TGTGCCAGCAGCCACGCCCGGGCGGGAGTCCACAATGAGCAGTACTTC. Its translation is CASSHARAGVHNEQYF.

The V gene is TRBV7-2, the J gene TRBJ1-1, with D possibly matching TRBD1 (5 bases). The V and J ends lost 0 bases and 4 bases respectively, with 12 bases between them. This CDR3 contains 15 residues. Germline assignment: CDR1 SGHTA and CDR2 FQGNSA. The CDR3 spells CASSLAGDLSTEAFF. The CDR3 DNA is TGTGCCAGCAGCTTAGCAGGGGACTTGAGCACTGAAGCTTTCTTT.